The following is a T cell receptor (beta chain) sequence with its context. Antigen specificity is unknown. Germline lookup yields CDR1 SGHTA and CDR2 FQGNSA. The V end lost 0 bases, the J end lost 6 bases, and 11 bases lay between the germline ends. The CDR3 totals 15 residues. This record comes from a study of T cell responses to AZD1222 COVID-19 vaccine. Findings and limits, study-wide: Seropositive status at baseline applied to only five or six AZD1222 recipients. Spike-specific TCR breadth and depth were elevated following two AZD1222 doses. The donor group comprised mostly white British people and more females; the analysis possibly underestimated clonal diversity. Repertoire sampling occurred only after the peak T cell response.

Clones were read by immunoSEQ multiplex PCR, and TCRdb kept only the in-frame ones, dropping some. The table includes some 110,000 clones, roughly 86% detected once. The clonotype comes from an adult who received the AZD1222 COVID-19 vaccine. V and J are TRBV7-2 and TRBJ2-2; the D gene is possibly TRBD1 (6 bases). The input for sequencing was peripheral blood, taken 28 days after the second AZD1222 dose. The CDR3 spells CASSLARRGSGELFF. The CDR3 DNA follows: TGTGCCAGCAGCTTAGCCAGAAGGGGGTCCGGGGAGCTGTTTTTT.